The 6 T cell receptor beta chains presented below share a single source sample, sequenced in a study of patients and donors after allogeneic stem cell transplantation. Each CDR3 protein gets one entry after TCRdb re-called the RT-PCR reads with MiXCR. The sample includes fewer than 75,000 distinct CDR3 sequences, roughly 14% of them seen just once. Material: blood, either unsorted or a sorted T cell fraction (not recorded which). The receptors originated from a human donor who was either an allogeneic HSCT recipient or a stem cell or donor lymphocyte infusion donor (not recorded which). It is not recorded whose cells these are; they may come from a transplant donor.

The chain combines TRBV3-1 with TRBJ2-5, with a possible D match to TRBD2 (5 bases). Germline V CDR1 and CDR2: LGHDT, YNNKEL (reference sequence). V was trimmed by 1 base and J by 7 bases, leaving 10 bases between them. The CDR3 totals 13 residues. The CDR3 region has the DNA TGTGCCAGCAGCCAAGTCCGGGAAGGGACCCAGTACTTC. It codes for CASSQVREGTQYF.

The chain combines TRBV7-2 with TRBJ1-1; D uncertain. Germline CDR1 SGHTA, CDR2 FQGNSA. The CDR3 runs 13 residues. V dropped 6 bases and J dropped 3 bases, with 11 bases sitting between them. CDR3 bases: TGTGCCAGCAGTACCCTGAGGGACACTGAAGCTTTCTTT. It is translated as CASSTLRDTEAFF.

This chain uses TRBV9 with TRBJ2-4; D perhaps matches TRBD2 (6 bases). Germline-derived CDR1 and CDR2 are SGDLS and YYNGEE. The CDR3 is 18 residues long. The ends were cut back, 0 bases at V and 0 bases at J, with 16 bases in the middle. CDR3 in amino acids: CASSVGPRETAAKNIQYF. The DNA of the CDR3 is TGTGCCAGCAGCGTAGGGCCCCGGGAGACCGCAGCCAAAAACATTCAGTACTTC.

Many counts were recorded for this clonotype. V and J are TRBV12-3 or TRBV12-4 and TRBJ1-5; perhaps TRBD1 as D (6 bases). Trimming took off 8 bases at V and 4 bases at J, with 15 bases between the two ends. The CDR3 runs to 14 residues. CDR3: CASGKRGGNQPQHF. The CDR3 DNA is TGTGCCAGCGGCAAAAGGGGGGGTAATCAGCCCCAGCATTTT.

Many counts were recorded for this clonotype. This chain joins TRBV12-3 or TRBV12-4 and TRBJ1-5; 8 bases are shared with TRBD1. The CDR3 totals 13 residues. J was trimmed by 6 bases and V by 6 bases; bases with no gene match: 4. The CDR3 DNA follows: TGTGCCAGCAGCACTACAGGGGGTCAGCCCCAGCATTTT. This codes for CASSTTGGQPQHF.

This chain joins TRBV27 and TRBJ2-7; 9 nucleotides match TRBD1. The CDR3 loop spans 15 amino acids. Trimming cost V 3 bases and J 6 bases; bases outside gene matches: 9. From germline, CDR1 is MNHEY and CDR2 SMNVEV (reference sequence). The CDR3 DNA reads TGTGCCAGCAGTTTCGACCGGGACAGGGAGAGCGAGCAGTACTTC. The encoded protein is CASSFDRDRESEQYF.